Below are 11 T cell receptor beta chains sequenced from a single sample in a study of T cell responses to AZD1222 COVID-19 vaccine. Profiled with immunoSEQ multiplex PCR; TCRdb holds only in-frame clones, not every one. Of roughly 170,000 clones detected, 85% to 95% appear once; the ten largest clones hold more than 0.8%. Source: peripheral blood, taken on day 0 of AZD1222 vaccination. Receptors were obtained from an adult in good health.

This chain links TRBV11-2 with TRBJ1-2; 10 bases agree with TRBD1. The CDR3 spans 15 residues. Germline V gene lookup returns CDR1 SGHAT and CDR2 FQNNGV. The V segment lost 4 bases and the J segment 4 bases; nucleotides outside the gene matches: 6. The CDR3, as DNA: TGTGCCAGCAGCTCCCTGACAGGGGGCGGCTATGGCTACACCTTC. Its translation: CASSSLTGGGYGYTF.

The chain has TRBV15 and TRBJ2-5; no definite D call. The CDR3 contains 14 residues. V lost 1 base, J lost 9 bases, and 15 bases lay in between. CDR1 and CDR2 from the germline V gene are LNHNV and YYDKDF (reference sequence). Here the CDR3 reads CATSRGAALTSQYF. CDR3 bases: TGTGCCACCAGCAGAGGGGCTGCTTTGACGTCCCAGTACTTC.

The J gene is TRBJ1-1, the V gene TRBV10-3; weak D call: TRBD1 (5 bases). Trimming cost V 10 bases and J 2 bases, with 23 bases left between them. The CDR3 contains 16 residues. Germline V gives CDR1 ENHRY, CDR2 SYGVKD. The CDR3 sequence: CATTPGGSGKNTEAFF. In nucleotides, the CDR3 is TGTGCCACTACCCCCGGGGGGAGTGGGAAAAACACTGAAGCTTTCTTT.

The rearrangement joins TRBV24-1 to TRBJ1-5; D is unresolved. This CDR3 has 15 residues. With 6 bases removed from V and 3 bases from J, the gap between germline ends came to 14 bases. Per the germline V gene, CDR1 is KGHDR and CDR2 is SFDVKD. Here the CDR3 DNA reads TGTGCCACCAGTTCCGGGGTGCTTAACAATCAGCCCCAGCATTTT. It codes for CATSSGVLNNQPQHF.

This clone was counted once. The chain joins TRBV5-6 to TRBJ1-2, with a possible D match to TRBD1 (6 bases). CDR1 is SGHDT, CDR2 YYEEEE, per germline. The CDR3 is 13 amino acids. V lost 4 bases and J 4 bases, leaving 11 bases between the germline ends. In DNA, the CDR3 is TGTGCCAGCAGCCCAGCAGGGGCCTATGGCTACACCTTC. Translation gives CASSPAGAYGYTF.

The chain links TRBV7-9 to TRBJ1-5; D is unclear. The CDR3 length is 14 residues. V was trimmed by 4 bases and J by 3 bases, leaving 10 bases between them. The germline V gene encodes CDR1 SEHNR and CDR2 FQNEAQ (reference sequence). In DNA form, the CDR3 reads TGTGCCAGCAGCTCCCGGACTACCAATCAGCCCCAGCATTTT. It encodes CASSSRTTNQPQHF. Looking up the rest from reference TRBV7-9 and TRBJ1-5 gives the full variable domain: DTGVSQNPRHKITKRGQNVTFRCDPISEHNRLYWYRQTLGQGPEFLTYFQNEAQLEKSRLLSDRFSAERPKGSFSTLEIQRTEQGDSAMYLCASSSRTTNQPQHFGDGTRLSIL.

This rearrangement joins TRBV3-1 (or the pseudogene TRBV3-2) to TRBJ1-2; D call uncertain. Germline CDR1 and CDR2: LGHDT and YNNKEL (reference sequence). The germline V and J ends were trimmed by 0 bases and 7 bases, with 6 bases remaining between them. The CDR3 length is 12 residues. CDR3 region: CASSQEFFGYTF. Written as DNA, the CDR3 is TGTGCCAGCAGCCAAGAATTTTTTGGCTACACCTTC.

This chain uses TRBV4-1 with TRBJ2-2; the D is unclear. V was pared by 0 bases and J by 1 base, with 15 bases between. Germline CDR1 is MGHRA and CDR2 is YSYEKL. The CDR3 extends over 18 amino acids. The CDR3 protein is CASSQEPLGYLNTGELFF. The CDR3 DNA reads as TGCGCCAGCAGCCAAGAGCCGTTAGGGTACTTGAACACCGGGGAGCTGTTTTTT.

CDR3 sequence: CASSGGQGNTDTQYF. The CDR3 DNA is TGTGCCAGCAGCGGGGGACAGGGCAACACAGATACGCAGTATTTT. V gene TRBV7-2 combines with J gene TRBJ2-3; 9 nucleotides line up with TRBD1. The CDR3 consists of 15 residues. V lost 5 bases, J lost 2 bases, and 5 bases stayed unmatched. Germline lookup yields CDR1 SGHTA and CDR2 FQGNSA.

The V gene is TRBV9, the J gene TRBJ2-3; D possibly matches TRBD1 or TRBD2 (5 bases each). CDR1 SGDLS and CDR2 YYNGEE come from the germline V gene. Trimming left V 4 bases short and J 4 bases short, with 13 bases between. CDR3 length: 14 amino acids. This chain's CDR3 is CASSPRGAADTQYF. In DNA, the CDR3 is TGTGCCAGCAGCCCACGAGGGGCCGCAGATACGCAGTATTTT.

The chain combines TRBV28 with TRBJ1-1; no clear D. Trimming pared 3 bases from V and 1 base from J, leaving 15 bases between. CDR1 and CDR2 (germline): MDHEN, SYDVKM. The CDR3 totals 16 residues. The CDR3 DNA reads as TGTGCCAGCAGTTTTGAAAAGGCCGCGTGGAACACTGAAGCTTTCTTT. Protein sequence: CASSFEKAAWNTEAFF.